The 29 T cell receptor beta chains in this list originate from one sample, sequenced in a study of human T cells and chemical hapten exposure. TCRdb re-called the RACE reads with MiXCR, one entry per CDR3 protein. The sample yields some 89,000 distinct CDR3 sequences, 25% to 30% seen once. Regarding time point: patch test 3, about 24 weeks after DPC sensitization. Treatment noted: therapeutic diphenylcyclopropenone sensitization with weekly scalp DPC. Here the sequenced sample was whole blood, taken in connection with sensitization to the hapten diphenylcyclopropenone (DPC). The receptors shown here come from a man aged 40-55 years with alopecia areata. Some clones in this sample may be carry-over from other donors' samples.

The chain employs TRBV6-5 and TRBJ2-1, with D perhaps given as TRBD1 or TRBD2 (5 bases each). Looked up from germline, CDR1 is MNHEY and CDR2 is SVGAGI. The V gene lost 2 bases and the J gene lost 7 bases, with 9 bases spanning the gap. This CDR3 has 13 residues. The CDR3 sequence is CASSYGTRNEQFF. CDR3 DNA sequence: TGTGCCAGCAGTTACGGGACCCGGAATGAGCAGTTCTTC.

This rearrangement joins TRBV3-1 to TRBJ2-1; possibly TRBD2 for D (5 bases). With 10 bases removed from V and 0 bases from J, the gap between germline ends came to 19 bases. CDR1 and CDR2 from the germline V gene are LGHDT and YNNKEL (reference sequence). This CDR3 contains 16 residues. The CDR3 reads CAISEGANTSYNEQFF. DNA of the CDR3: TGTGCCATCTCCGAGGGCGCCAACACCTCCTACAATGAGCAGTTCTTC.

This chain connects TRBV7-8 to TRBJ2-1, with 8 bases fitting TRBD1. Trimming removed 5 bases from V and 2 bases from J; junction bases left unmatched: 5. The CDR3 is 15 amino acids. CDR1 is SGHVS, CDR2 FQNEAQ, per germline. The CDR3 sequence: CASSPPGQAYNEQFF. CDR3 nucleotides: TGTGCCAGCAGCCCACCGGGACAGGCCTACAATGAGCAGTTCTTC.

The V and J genes are TRBV7-2 and TRBJ1-1, with 8 bases lining up with TRBD1. CDR1 is SGHTA, CDR2 FQGNSA, per germline. V dropped 3 bases and J dropped 4; count of bases not matched to a gene: 4. This CDR3 is built from 14 residues. CDR3 sequence (DNA): TGTGCCAGCAGCTTCCAGGGGGCTACCACTGAAGCTTTCTTT. Protein product: CASSFQGATTEAFF.

The chain joins TRBV6-5 to TRBJ2-7; 7 bases fit TRBD1. This CDR3 has 14 residues. V dropped 6 bases and J dropped 3; count of bases not matched to a gene: 8. Germline-derived CDR1 and CDR2 are MNHEY and SVGAGI. The DNA for the CDR3 is TGTGCCAGCAGATCTGACAGGGACGTCTACGAGCAGTACTTC. This codes for CASRSDRDVYEQYF.

This clonotype was counted only a few times. This sequence joins TRBV5-4 and TRBJ2-2; 11 nucleotides match TRBD1. Germline CDR1 is SGHNT and CDR2 is YYREEE (reference sequence). The CDR3 totals 16 residues. Trimming removed 4 bases from V and 5 bases from J; junction bases left unmatched: 7. The CDR3 sequence is CASSKRGQGDTGELFF. The CDR3 DNA reads as TGTGCCAGCAGCAAAAGGGGACAGGGGGATACCGGGGAGCTGTTTTTT.

The chain joins TRBV7-9 to TRBJ2-3; D might be TRBD2 (6 bases). V lost 8 bases and J lost 5, with 14 bases in between. From germline, CDR1 is SEHNR and CDR2 FQNEAQ (reference sequence). There are 13 residues in the CDR3. CDR3: CASEERRGDTQYF. The CDR3 DNA is TGTGCCAGCGAGGAGCGGAGGGGAGATACGCAGTATTTT.

The chain combines TRBV5-1 with TRBJ2-7; TRBD1 is a possible D gene (5 bases). The V gene lost 0 bases and the J gene lost 0 bases, with 13 bases spanning the gap. The CDR3 sequence is 16 residues long. Germline CDR1 SGHRS, CDR2 YFSETQ. This CDR3 reads CASSLAPDISSYEQYF. The CDR3 nucleotides read TGCGCCAGCAGCTTGGCCCCGGACATAAGCTCCTACGAGCAGTACTTC.

This clonotype was recorded a few times. This chain connects TRBV12-2 to TRBJ2-7; TRBD1, the table's D call, lacks a check against the DNA. TRBV12-2 is designated a pseudogene. The CDR3 runs 18 residues. This CDR3 is CASRAGRRGGQLSYEQYF. The CDR3 nucleotides read TGTGCAAGTCGCGCAGGGCGACGCGGGGGACAGCTCTCCTACGAGCAGTACTTC.

The chain recombines TRBV7-9 with TRBJ2-5, with D possibly being TRBD2 (5 bases). The ends were cut back, 2 bases at V and 3 bases at J, with 7 bases in the middle. The CDR3 is made up of 13 amino acids. Per germline, CDR1 SEHNR and CDR2 FQNEAQ (reference sequence). The DNA for the CDR3 is TGTGCCAGCAGCTTATTGGGAGAAGAGACCCAGTACTTC. Protein product: CASSLLGEETQYF. The full variable domain, completed using reference TRBV7-9 and TRBJ2-5, is DTGVSQNPRHKITKRGQNVTFRCDPISEHNRLYWYRQTLGQGPEFLTYFQNEAQLEKSRLLSDRFSAERPKGSFSTLEIQRTEQGDSAMYLCASSLLGEETQYFGPGTRLLVL.

This clonotype was observed a few times. The V gene is TRBV9, the J gene TRBJ2-4; D remains ambiguous. V was clipped by 0 bases and J by 3 bases, with 10 bases between them. CDR3 size: 15 residues. Germline CDR1 is SGDLS and CDR2 is YYNGEE. CDR3 residues: CASSVDPIGKNIQYF. The CDR3, as DNA: TGTGCCAGCAGCGTAGATCCCATAGGCAAAAACATTCAGTACTTC.

This clonotype was counted a few times. The chain joins TRBV6-5 to TRBJ2-1; D not certain. V was clipped by 0 bases and J by 0 bases, with 15 bases between them. CDR3 length: 18 amino acids. Germline CDR1 reads MNHEY; CDR2 reads SVGAGI. For the CDR3, the DNA is TGTGCCAGCAGTTACTCCTCCCGACCGGCTAGCTCCTACAATGAGCAGTTCTTC. It yields the protein CASSYSSRPASSYNEQFF.

A few counts support this clonotype. This sequence joins TRBV7-2 and TRBJ2-1; D gene unclear. The CDR3 sequence is 16 residues long. CDR1 SGHTA and CDR2 FQGNSA come from the germline V gene. The V end was cut by 3 bases, the J end by 0 bases, with 12 bases between. The CDR3 DNA is TGTGCCAGCAGCTTCCGGACGTCGAGCTCCTACAATGAGCAGTTCTTC. As protein: CASSFRTSSSYNEQFF.

This clonotype was seen more than once but under ten times. J is TRBJ2-5 and V is TRBV19, with D perhaps TRBD1 (5 bases). The CDR3 sequence is 13 residues long. Germline CDR1 and CDR2: LNHDA and SQIVND (reference sequence). Trimming removed 3 bases at V and 3 bases at J, with 8 bases between. The CDR3 coding sequence is TGTGCCAGTAGTATGGCAGGGAAAGAGACCCAGTACTTC. Amino acid sequence: CASSMAGKETQYF.

This clonotype came up a few times. This sequence joins TRBV5-6 and TRBJ2-1, with 7 bases identical to TRBD2. V dropped 3 bases and J dropped 0; count of bases not matched to a gene: 12. The germline gives CDR1 SGHDT, CDR2 YYEEEE. The CDR3 runs to 18 residues. The CDR3 region has the DNA TGTGCCAGCAGCTCGGGACTATCAAAATCAAGCTCCTACAATGAGCAGTTCTTC. This sequence encodes CASSSGLSKSSSYNEQFF.

This clonotype was detected only a few times. CDR3 DNA sequence: TGTGCCAGCAGTTTCGGGCTAGCGGACTACGAGCAGTACTTC. Its protein product is CASSFGLADYEQYF. The chain joins TRBV12-3 or TRBV12-4 to TRBJ2-7, with TRBD2 matching 7 bases. This CDR3 has 14 amino acids. V lost 3 bases and J lost 3; bases outside the gene matches: 5.

The J gene is TRBJ1-1, the V gene TRBV7-9; D gene unclear. The V end was cut by 3 bases, the J end by 2 bases, with 4 bases between. Germline values: CDR1 SEHNR, CDR2 FQNEAQ (reference sequence). This CDR3 has 12 amino acids. In DNA, the CDR3 is TGTGCCAGCAGCTTCAGAAACACTGAAGCTTTCTTT. It translates to CASSFRNTEAFF.

This rearrangement joins TRBV7-2 to TRBJ2-2, with a tentative D call TRBD1 (5 bases). This CDR3 spans 14 amino acids. CDR1 and CDR2 from the germline V gene are SGHTA and FQGNSA. V lost 2 bases to trimming and J lost 4 bases, with 8 bases between them. Here the CDR3 DNA reads TGTGCCAGCAGCTTATGGCAGGGCACCGGGGAGCTGTTTTTT. This gives the protein CASSLWQGTGELFF.

The table lists this clonotype with many counts. This chain connects TRBV20-1 to TRBJ2-3; 7 bases are a match to TRBD2. CDR3 length equals 13 residues. V was clipped by 5 bases and J by 1 base; unmatched bases: 3. Germline-derived CDR1 and CDR2 are DFQATT and SNEGSKA (reference sequence). CDR3 sequence: CSAGEGRTDTQYF. In nucleotides, the CDR3 is TGCAGTGCTGGGGAGGGCCGCACAGATACGCAGTATTTT.

This clonotype was found a few times. V and J are TRBV20-1 and TRBJ2-1; 10 bases are a match to TRBD2. The V segment lost 2 bases and the J segment 9 bases; nucleotides outside the gene matches: 28. There are 21 residues in the CDR3. Germline V gene lookup returns CDR1 DFQATT and CDR2 SNEGSKA (reference sequence). CDR3 region: CSARPPPSGRAAGGLSGEQFF. CDR3 sequence (DNA): TGCAGTGCTAGACCGCCCCCAAGCGGGAGGGCCGCCGGAGGATTATCGGGTGAGCAGTTCTTC.

In this sample, this clonotype turned up a few times. The chain joins TRBV10-3 to TRBJ2-4; TRBD1 matches at 7 bases. Germline loops: CDR1 ENHRY, CDR2 SYGVKD. The J segment lost 0 bases and the V segment lost 10 bases, leaving 9 bases of the junction unmatched. The length of the CDR3 is 15 residues. This CDR3 reads CATEDRRLAKNIQYF. The CDR3 DNA reads as TGTGCCACGGAGGACAGGCGACTAGCCAAAAACATTCAGTACTTC.

This clonotype has only a few counts. The chain recombines TRBV7-8 with TRBJ2-7; TRBD1 or TRBD2 may be the D gene (6 bases each). The CDR3 consists of 19 residues. The V gene's germline CDR1 is SGHVS and CDR2 FQNEAQ. The V end lost 4 bases, the J end lost 0 bases, and 25 bases lay between the germline ends. The CDR3 reads CASSSLRALGAGISYEQYF. The CDR3 region has the DNA TGTGCCAGCAGCTCACTTAGAGCCCTGGGGGCGGGGATCTCCTACGAGCAGTACTTC. The full variable domain, with the rest looked up from reference TRBV7-8 and TRBJ2-7, is GAGVSQSPRYKVAKRGQDVALRCDPISGHVSLFWYQQALGQGPEFLTYFQNEAQLDKSGLPSDRFFAERPEGSVSTLKIQRTQQEDSAVYLCASSSLRALGAGISYEQYFGPGTRLTVT.

The chain recombines TRBV6-5 with TRBJ2-1; D remains ambiguous. Looked up from germline, CDR1 is MNHEY and CDR2 is SVGAGI. Trimming removed 7 bases from V and 5 bases from J, with 18 bases in between. CDR3 size: 15 residues. This CDR3 is CASTRTRTNHNEQFF. The CDR3 bases are TGTGCCAGCACCCGCACCCGAACCAACCACAATGAGCAGTTCTTC.

This clonotype was recorded a few times. This rearrangement joins TRBV6-2 or TRBV6-3 to TRBJ2-3, with 11 bases identical to TRBD1. Losses at the gene ends were 4 bases for V and 5 bases for J; bases not matched to a gene: 5. Germline CDR1 and CDR2: MNHEY and SVGEGT. This CDR3 has 15 residues. The CDR3 here is CASSSGQGARDTQYF. In DNA, the CDR3 is TGTGCCAGCAGTTCCGGACAGGGGGCGAGAGATACGCAGTATTTT.

This clonotype was observed a few times. The gene calls are TRBV15 and TRBJ2-7; TRBD1 matches at 7 bases. CDR3 length: 16 amino acids. The V and J ends lost 1 base and 2 bases, in that order; junction bases with no gene match: 8. The germline gives CDR1 LNHNV, CDR2 YYDKDF (reference sequence). The CDR3 sequence is CATSRGGGYNAYEQYF. As DNA, the CDR3 is TGTGCCACCAGCAGAGGAGGGGGCTACAACGCCTACGAGCAGTACTTC.

The table lists this clonotype with a few counts. This rearrangement joins TRBV12-3 or TRBV12-4 to TRBJ2-2; D is uncertain. This CDR3 has 13 amino acids. Trimming removed 1 base at V and 5 bases at J, with 5 bases between. The CDR3 nucleotides read TGTGCCAGCAGTTTAGTAGGGACCGGGGAGCTGTTTTTT. Amino acids: CASSLVGTGELFF.

The genes are TRBV3-1 and TRBJ1-5, with TRBD1 matching over 7 bases. The V gene end was trimmed by 4 bases and the J gene end by 6 bases; junction bases not matched to a gene: 9. CDR3 length: 15 amino acids. The germline gives CDR1 LGHDT, CDR2 YNNKEL (reference sequence). In nucleotides, the CDR3 is TGTGCCAGCAGCCCAACCAAGGGGGCGCGTCAGCCCCAGCATTTT. This gives the protein CASSPTKGARQPQHF.

The table lists this clonotype with a count of one. The J gene is TRBJ2-5, the V gene TRBV11-2; perhaps TRBD1 as D (5 bases). Trimming took off 1 base at V and 4 bases at J, with 10 bases between the two ends. Germline V gene sequence: CDR1 SGHAT, CDR2 FQNNGV. The CDR3 sequence is 14 residues long. The DNA of the CDR3 is TGTGCCAGCAGCTTAGTGGCCAGGGTAGAGACCCAGTACTTC. This codes for CASSLVARVETQYF.

In this sample, this clonotype turned up a few times. V is TRBV20-1 and J is TRBJ1-2, with D uncertain. Trimming pared 2 bases from V and 2 bases from J, leaving 15 bases between. The length of the CDR3 is 15 residues. Germline lookup yields CDR1 DFQATT and CDR2 SNEGSKA (reference sequence). DNA for the CDR3: TGCAGTGCTAGACCCCCGGCAGCGTCCAACTATGGCTACACCTTC. This gives the protein CSARPPAASNYGYTF.